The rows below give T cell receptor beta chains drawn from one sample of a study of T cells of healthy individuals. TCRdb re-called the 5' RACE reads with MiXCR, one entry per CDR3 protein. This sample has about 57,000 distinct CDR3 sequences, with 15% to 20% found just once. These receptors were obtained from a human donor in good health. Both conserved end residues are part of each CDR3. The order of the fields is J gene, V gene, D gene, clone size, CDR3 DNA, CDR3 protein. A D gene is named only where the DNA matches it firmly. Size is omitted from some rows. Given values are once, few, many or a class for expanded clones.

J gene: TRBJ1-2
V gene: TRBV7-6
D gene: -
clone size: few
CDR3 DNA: TGTGCCAGCAGCTTAGGGGGGCCGGGTGGCTACACCTTC
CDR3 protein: CASSLGGPGGYTF

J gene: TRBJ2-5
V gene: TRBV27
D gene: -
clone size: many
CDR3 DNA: TGTGCCAGCAGTTTAAACAGCCAGGAGACCCAGTACTTC
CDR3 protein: CASSLNSQETQYF

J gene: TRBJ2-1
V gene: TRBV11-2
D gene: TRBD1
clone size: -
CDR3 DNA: TGTGCCAGCAGCTCCCGTGACAGGGGAATAAATGAGCAGTTCTTC
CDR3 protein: CASSSRDRGINEQFF

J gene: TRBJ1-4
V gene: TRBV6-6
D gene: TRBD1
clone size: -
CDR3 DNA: TGTGCCAGCAGTTACGGGACAGTCACAGGAAAACTGTTTTTT
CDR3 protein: CASSYGTVTGKLFF

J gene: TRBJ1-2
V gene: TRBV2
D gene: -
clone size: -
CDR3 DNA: TGTGCCAGCAGTGAAAGGGAGAACTATGGCTACACCTTC
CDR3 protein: CASSERENYGYTF

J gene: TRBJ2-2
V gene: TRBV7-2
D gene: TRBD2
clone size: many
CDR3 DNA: TGTGCCAGCAGCTCGAGGACTAGCGGGGACACCGGGGAGCTGTTTTTT
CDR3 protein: CASSSRTSGDTGELFF

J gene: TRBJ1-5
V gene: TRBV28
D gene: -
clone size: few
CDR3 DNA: TGTGCCAGCAACGGGCCCCCAGGCAATCAGCCCCAGCATTTT
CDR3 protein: CASNGPPGNQPQHF

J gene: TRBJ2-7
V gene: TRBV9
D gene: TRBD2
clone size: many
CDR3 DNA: TGTGCCAGCAGCGTAGACCTAGCGGGAGTGGGGGAGCAGTACTTC
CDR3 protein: CASSVDLAGVGEQYF

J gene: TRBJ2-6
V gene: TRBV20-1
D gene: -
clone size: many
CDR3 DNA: TGCAGTGCCCTTTTTCCGTTGATCTCTGGGGCCAACGTCCTGACTTTC
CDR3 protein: CSALFPLISGANVLTF

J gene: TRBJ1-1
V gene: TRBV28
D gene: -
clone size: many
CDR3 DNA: TGTGCCAGCCTGTCTACAGTAATCATGAACACTGAAGCTTTCTTT
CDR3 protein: CASLSTVIMNTEAFF

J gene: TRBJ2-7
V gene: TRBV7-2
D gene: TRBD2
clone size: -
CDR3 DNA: TGTGCCAGCAGCCCCCCGGGACTAGCGGGGGCCGAGCAGTACTTC
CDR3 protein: CASSPPGLAGAEQYF

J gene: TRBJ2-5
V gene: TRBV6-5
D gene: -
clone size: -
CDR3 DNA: TGTGCCAGCAGCACCGGGCGAACCCCGCAAGAGACCCAGTACTTC
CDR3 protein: CASSTGRTPQETQYF

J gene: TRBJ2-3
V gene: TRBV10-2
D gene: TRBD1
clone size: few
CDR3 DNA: TGCGCCAGCAGTTCGGGACAGGGGTTCGATACGCAGTATTTT
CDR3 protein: CASSSGQGFDTQYF

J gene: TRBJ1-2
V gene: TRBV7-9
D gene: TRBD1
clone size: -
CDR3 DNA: TGTGCCAGCAGCTTCGCAGGGGGTGGCTACAACTTC
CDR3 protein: CASSFAGGGYNF

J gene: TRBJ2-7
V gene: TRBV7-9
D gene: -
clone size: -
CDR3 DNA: TGTGCCAGCAGCTTAGATACAGGAGGTTCCTACGAGCAGTACTTC
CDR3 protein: CASSLDTGGSYEQYF

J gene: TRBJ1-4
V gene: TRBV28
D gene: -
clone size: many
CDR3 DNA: TGTGCCAGCAGTTTAGCCCTCGGAGGAGAAAAACTGTTTTTT
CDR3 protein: CASSLALGGEKLFF

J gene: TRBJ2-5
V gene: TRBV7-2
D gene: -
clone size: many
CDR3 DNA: TGTGCCAGCAAACTGACGGGACTCCCCCAAGAGACCCAGTACTTC
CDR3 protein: CASKLTGLPQETQYF

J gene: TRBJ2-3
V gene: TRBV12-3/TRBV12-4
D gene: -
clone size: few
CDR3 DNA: TGTGCCAGCAGCCTCATCTCGGAGGCTCACACAGATACGCAGTATTTT
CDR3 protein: CASSLISEAHTDTQYF

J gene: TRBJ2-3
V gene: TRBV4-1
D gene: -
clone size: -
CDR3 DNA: TGCGCCAGCAGCCGGAGGAGTGGGGACACAGATACGCAGTATTTT
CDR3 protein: CASSRRSGDTDTQYF

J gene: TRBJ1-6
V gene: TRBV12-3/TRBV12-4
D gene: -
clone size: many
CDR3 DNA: TGTGCCAGCAGTTTCCCCCAGGGATCCTATAATTCACCCCTCCACTTT
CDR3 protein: CASSFPQGSYNSPLHF

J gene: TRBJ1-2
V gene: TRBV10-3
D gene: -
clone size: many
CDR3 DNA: TGTGCCGTCGGGGGCAGTTATGAATATGGCTACACCTTC
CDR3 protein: CAVGGSYEYGYTF

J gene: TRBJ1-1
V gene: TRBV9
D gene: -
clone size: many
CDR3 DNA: TGTGCCAGCAGCGTAGTGGACAACACTGAAGCTTTCTTT
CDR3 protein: CASSVVDNTEAFF

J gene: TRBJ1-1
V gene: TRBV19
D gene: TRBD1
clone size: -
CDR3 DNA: TGTGCCAGTAGTTCCTGGACAGGGGGGACTGAAGCTTTCTTT
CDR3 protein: CASSSWTGGTEAFF

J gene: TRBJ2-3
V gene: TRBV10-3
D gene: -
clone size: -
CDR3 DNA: TGTGCCATCAGTCCTTTAGCGGTCCTCACAGATACGCAGTATTTT
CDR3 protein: CAISPLAVLTDTQYF

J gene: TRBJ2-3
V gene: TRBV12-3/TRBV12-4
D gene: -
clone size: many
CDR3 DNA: TGTGCCAGCAGTTTAGTCGGGGGCACAGATACGCAGTATTTT
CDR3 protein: CASSLVGGTDTQYF

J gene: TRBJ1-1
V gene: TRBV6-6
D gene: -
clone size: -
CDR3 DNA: TGTGCCAGCAGGCGCGCAGAGACTGAAGCTTTCTTT
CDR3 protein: CASRRAETEAFF

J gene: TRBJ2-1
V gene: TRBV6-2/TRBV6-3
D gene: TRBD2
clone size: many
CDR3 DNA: TGTGCCAGCAGCCCTCTAGCGGACTCCTACAATGAGCAGTTCTTC
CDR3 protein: CASSPLADSYNEQFF

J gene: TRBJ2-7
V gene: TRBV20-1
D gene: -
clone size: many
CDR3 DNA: TGCAGTGCGAGGCCTAATTTGGGACATCCCTACTTC
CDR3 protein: CSARPNLGHPYF

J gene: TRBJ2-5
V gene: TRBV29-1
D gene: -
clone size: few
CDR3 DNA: TGCAGCGTGACAGTGGTTGAGACCCAGTACTTC
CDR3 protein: CSVTVVETQYF

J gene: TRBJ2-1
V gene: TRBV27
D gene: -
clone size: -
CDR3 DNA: TGTGCCAGCAGTTTATCGGGCTGGGGAAAGGGGAATGAGCAGTTCTTC
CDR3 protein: CASSLSGWGKGNEQFF

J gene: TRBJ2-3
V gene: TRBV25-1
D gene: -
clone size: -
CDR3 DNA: TGTGCCAGCAGTTACAGGGTGGGGACAGATACGCAGTATTTT
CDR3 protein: CASSYRVGTDTQYF

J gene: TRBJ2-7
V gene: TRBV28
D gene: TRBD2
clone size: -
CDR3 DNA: TGTGCCAGCAGATCCGTTCTAGCGGGGGGTGCCTACGAGCAGTACTTC
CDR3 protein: CASRSVLAGGAYEQYF

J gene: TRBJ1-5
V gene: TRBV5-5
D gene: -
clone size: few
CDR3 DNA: TGTGCCAGCAGCCGTTACCTGGACATCTGGCAGCCCCAGCATTTT
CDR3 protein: CASSRYLDIWQPQHF

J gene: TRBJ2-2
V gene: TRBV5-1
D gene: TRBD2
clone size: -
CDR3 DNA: TGCGCCAGCAGCTCAGGACTAGCTCAGAACACCGGGGAGCTGTTTTTT
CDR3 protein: CASSSGLAQNTGELFF

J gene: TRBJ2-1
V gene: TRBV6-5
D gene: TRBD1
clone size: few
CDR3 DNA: TGTGCCAGCAGAAAGACAGGGACCAATGAGCAGTTCTTC
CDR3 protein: CASRKTGTNEQFF

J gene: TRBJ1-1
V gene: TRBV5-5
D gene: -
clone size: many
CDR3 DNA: TGTGCCAGCAGCTTGCAAGGGAACACTGAAGCTTTCTTT
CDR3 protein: CASSLQGNTEAFF

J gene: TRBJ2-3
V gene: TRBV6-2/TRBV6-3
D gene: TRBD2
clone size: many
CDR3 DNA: TGTGCCAGCAGAGGACTAGCGGTGGCGGGGGATACGCAGTATTTT
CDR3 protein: CASRGLAVAGDTQYF

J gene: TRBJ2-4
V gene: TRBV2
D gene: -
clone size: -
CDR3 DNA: TGTGCCAGCAGCGGAGGGACCGGCCAATACTTC
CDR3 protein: CASSGGTGQYF

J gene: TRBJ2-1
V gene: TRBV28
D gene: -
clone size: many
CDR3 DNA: TGTGCCAGCAGTTTGAAGGCTCCAGGGAAGAATGAGCAGTTCTTC
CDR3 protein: CASSLKAPGKNEQFF

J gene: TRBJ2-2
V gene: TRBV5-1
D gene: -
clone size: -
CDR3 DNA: TGCGCCAGCAGCTTGATGGATGACACCGGGGAGCTGTTTTTT
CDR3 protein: CASSLMDDTGELFF

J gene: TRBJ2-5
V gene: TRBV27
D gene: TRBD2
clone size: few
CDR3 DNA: TGTGCCAGCAGGAAGGAACTAGCGGGACAAGAGACCCAGTACTTC
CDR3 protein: CASRKELAGQETQYF

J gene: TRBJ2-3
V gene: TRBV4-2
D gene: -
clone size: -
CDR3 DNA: TGTGCCAGCAGCCAAGAGCCCGCCGCGGGTGGCACAGATACGCAGTATTTT
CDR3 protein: CASSQEPAAGGTDTQYF

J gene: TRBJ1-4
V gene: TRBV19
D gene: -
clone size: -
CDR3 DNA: TGTGCCATTCTTCTCCCGCGGCTGCAAAATGAAAAACTGTTTTTT
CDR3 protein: CAILLPRLQNEKLFF

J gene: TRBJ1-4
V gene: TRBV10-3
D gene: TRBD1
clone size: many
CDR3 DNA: TGTGCCATCGGAGCAGGGGGTAACACTAATGAAAAACTGTTTTTT
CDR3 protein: CAIGAGGNTNEKLFF

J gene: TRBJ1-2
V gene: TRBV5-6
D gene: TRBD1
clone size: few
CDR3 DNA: TGTGCCAGCAGCTTGGAGGTGACAGGGTACTATGGCTACACCTTC
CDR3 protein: CASSLEVTGYYGYTF

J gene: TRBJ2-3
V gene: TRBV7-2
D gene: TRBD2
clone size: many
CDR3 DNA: TGTGCCAGCAGCTTCTTGACTAGCGGGGGGAGGGCAGATACGCAGTATTTT
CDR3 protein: CASSFLTSGGRADTQYF

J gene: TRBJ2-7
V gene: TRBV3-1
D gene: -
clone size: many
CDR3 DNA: TGTGCCAGCAGCCGCCTCTCCGGGACGGGGGCCTACGAGCAGTACTTC
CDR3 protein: CASSRLSGTGAYEQYF

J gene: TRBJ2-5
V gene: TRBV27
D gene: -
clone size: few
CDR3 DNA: TGTGCCAGCAGTTTTGGCAGGGGAGAGACCCAGTACTTC
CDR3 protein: CASSFGRGETQYF

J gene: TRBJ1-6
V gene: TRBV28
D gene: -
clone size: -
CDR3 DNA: TGTGCCAGCAGCCTACAGGGCTCACCCCTCCACTTT
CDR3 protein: CASSLQGSPLHF

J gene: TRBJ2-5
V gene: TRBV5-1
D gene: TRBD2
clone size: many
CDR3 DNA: TGCGCCAGCAGTCCAGCGGGGGGGTATGAGACCCAGTACTTC
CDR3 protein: CASSPAGGYETQYF

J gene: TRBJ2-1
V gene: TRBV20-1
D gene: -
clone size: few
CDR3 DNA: TGCAGTGCCGCCGATAGTTATAGCCGCTATGAGCAGTTCTTC
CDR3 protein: CSAADSYSRYEQFF

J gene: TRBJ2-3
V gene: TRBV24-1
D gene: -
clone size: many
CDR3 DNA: TGTGCCGTACCCGCCGGACAGATCACAGATACGCAGTATTTT
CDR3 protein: CAVPAGQITDTQYF

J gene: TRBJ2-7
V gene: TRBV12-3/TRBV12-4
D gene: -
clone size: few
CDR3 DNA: TGTGCCAGCAGCCGATCCGGGTTAGCCTTCTACGAGCAGTACTTC
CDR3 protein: CASSRSGLAFYEQYF